Below, 10 T cell receptor beta chains from the same sample are listed, as sequenced in a study of radiotherapy plus CTLA-4 blockade in lung cancer. TCRdb keeps only in-frame clones here, not all; method: immunoSEQ multiplex PCR. The table records around 82,000 clones, more than 60% of them present only once. The starting material was peripheral blood, obtained from a patient treated with radiotherapy plus ipilimumab. The receptors were sampled from a human donor with non-small cell lung cancer whose response to radiotherapy plus ipilimumab could not be evaluated. Some clones in this sample may be carry-over from other donors' samples.

This sequence joins TRBV27 and TRBJ2-7; 8 bases line up with TRBD2. The CDR3 covers 16 residues. CDR1 and CDR2 from the germline V gene are MNHEY and SMNVEV (reference sequence). The V and J ends lost 6 bases and 0 bases, in that order; junction bases with no gene match: 10. CDR3: CASSLGGAYSSYEQYF. Written as DNA, the CDR3 is TGTGCCAGCAGCCTCGGGGGGGCCTACAGCTCCTACGAGCAGTACTTC.

The chain links TRBV6-5 to TRBJ2-7; D ambiguous. CDR1 is MNHEY, CDR2 SVGAGI, per germline. V shed 2 bases and J shed 3 bases, with 14 bases lying between them. This CDR3 spans 15 amino acids. The CDR3 bases are TGTGCCAGCAGTTACGGTGACACCGCAAGCTACGAGCAGTACTTC. Its protein product is CASSYGDTASYEQYF.

The chain is built from TRBV2 and TRBJ2-5, with 13 positions matching TRBD2. Gene TRBJ2-7 matches the end of the DNA better, so the J call may be wrong. The CDR3 length is 16 residues. Germline CDR1 SNHLY, CDR2 FYNNEI. CDR3 bases: TGTGCCAGCAGTGACCTACTAGCGGGGGGGATCCACGAGCAGTACTTC. This translates into CASSDLLAGGIHEQYF.

CDR3 sequence: CASSHGGGIYNEQFF. The DNA for the CDR3 is TGTGCCAGCAGCCATGGGGGGGGCATATACAATGAGCAGTTCTTC. This sequence joins TRBV5-6 and TRBJ2-1, with D possibly matching TRBD2 (7 bases). The germline CDR1 and CDR2 sequences are SGHDT and YYEEEE. The CDR3 is 15 amino acids. V was clipped by 4 bases and J by 4 bases, with 15 bases between them.

This clone was observed a single time. V usage is TRBV27 and J usage is TRBJ1-1; a weak D match, TRBD1 (5 bases). CDR1 MNHEY and CDR2 SMNVEV come from the germline V gene (reference sequence). Trimming took off 6 bases at V and 1 base at J, with 12 bases between the two ends. The CDR3 is made up of 14 amino acids. The CDR3, as DNA: TGTGCCAGCAGCTCAAACGGGGGGAACACTGAAGCTTTCTTT. Translation gives CASSSNGGNTEAFF.

This chain joins TRBV15 and TRBJ2-7; perhaps TRBD1 as D (6 bases). The CDR3 has 13 residues. The germline V gene has CDR1 LNHNV and CDR2 YYDKDF (reference sequence). Trimming stripped 0 bases from V and 9 bases from J, with 12 bases between. Here the CDR3 DNA reads TGTGCCACCAGCAGAGATACAGGGAATGGGCAGTACTTC. This codes for CATSRDTGNGQYF.

The chain recombines TRBV18 with TRBJ2-1, with a weak D call TRBD2 (7 bases). CDR3 length: 18 amino acids. The V end lost 3 bases, the J end lost 8 bases, and 26 bases lay between the germline ends. CDR1 is KGHSH, CDR2 LQKENI, per germline. CDR3 loop: CASSPFLRGGAVHYEQFF. In DNA, the CDR3 is TGTGCCAGCTCACCGTTTTTAAGGGGGGGGGCCGTACACTATGAGCAGTTCTTC.

The J gene is TRBJ2-5, the V gene TRBV20-1, with a tentative D call TRBD2 (6 bases). The CDR3 is 10 amino acids. V was pared by 6 bases and J by 7 bases, with 9 bases between. The germline V gene encodes CDR1 DFQATT and CDR2 SNEGSKA (reference sequence). The CDR3 loop is CSAGGWTQYF. The DNA of the CDR3 is TGCAGTGCCGGGGGTTGGACCCAGTACTTC.

This clone occurred a few times. The rearrangement uses TRBV5-1 and TRBJ1-6; tentatively, D is TRBD1 (5 bases). V was trimmed by 5 bases and J by 0 bases, leaving 18 bases between them. The CDR3 is 18 residues long. Germline values: CDR1 SGHRS, CDR2 YFSETQ. The DNA for the CDR3 is TGCGCCAGCAGTCCGGGGACTCTCCTTAGCTCCTATAATTCACCCCTCCACTTT. Residues: CASSPGTLLSSYNSPLHF. Full variable domain (outside the CDR3, taken from reference TRBV5-1 and TRBJ1-6): KAGVTQTPRYLIKTRGQQVTLSCSPISGHRSVSWYQQTPGQGLQFLFEYFSETQRNKGNFPGRFSGRQFSNSRSEMNVSTLELGDSALYLCASSPGTLLSSYNSPLHFGNGTRLTVT.

The rearrangement joins TRBV4-3 to TRBJ2-5; weak D call: TRBD2 (6 bases). V was pared by 0 bases and J by 5 bases, with 13 bases between. This CDR3 is built from 15 residues. Germline-derived CDR1 and CDR2 are LGHNA and YSLEER. This CDR3 reads CASSQDGRGWETQYF. CDR3 DNA: TGCGCCAGCAGCCAAGACGGGCGGGGTTGGGAGACCCAGTACTTC.